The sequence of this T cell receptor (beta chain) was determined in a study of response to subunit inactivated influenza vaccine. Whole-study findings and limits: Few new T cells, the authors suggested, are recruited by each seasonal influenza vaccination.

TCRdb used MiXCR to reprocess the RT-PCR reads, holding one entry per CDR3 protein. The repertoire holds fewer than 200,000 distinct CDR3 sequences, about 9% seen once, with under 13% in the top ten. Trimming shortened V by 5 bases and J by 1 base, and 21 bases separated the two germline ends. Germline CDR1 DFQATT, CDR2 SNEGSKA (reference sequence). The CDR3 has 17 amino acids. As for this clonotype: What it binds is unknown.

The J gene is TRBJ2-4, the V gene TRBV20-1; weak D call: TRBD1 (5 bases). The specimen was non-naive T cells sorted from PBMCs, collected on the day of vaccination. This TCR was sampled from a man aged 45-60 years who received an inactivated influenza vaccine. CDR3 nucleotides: TGCAGTGCTCCTGTGGGGCGCTCGGTACGGGCCAAAAACATTCAGTACTTC. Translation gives CSAPVGRSVRAKNIQYF.